This T cell receptor (beta chain) emerged from a study of blood T cell repertoires in COVID-19. Study-level information: Sites in the United States, Italy and Spain provided acute and convalescent COVID-19 samples. PBMCs, B-cell-depleted T cells, or T cells provided the cDNA or gDNA that made up the material.

This CDR3 spans 16 amino acids. Trimming stripped 2 bases from V and 2 bases from J, with 15 bases between. Germline loops: CDR1 MGHDK, CDR2 SYGVNS. Original analysis: From reference gene primer amplification, estimates of nucleated cell counts were derived. Method: immunoSEQ multiplex PCR; TCRdb's copy keeps in-frame clones and lacks some. D and trimming come from the DNA, and the V and J calls and clone size come from that table. The sample has hundreds of thousands of clones, about 88% seen once; the top ten hold 0.99%. The TCR sequence derives from a woman in her 40s who had recovered from COVID-19. Sequencing was performed on peripheral blood. The rearrangement links TRBV25-1 to TRBJ1-2, with D possibly being TRBD1 (5 bases). The CDR3 here is CASSERGLSENYGYTF. CDR3 DNA: TGTGCCAGCAGTGAAAGGGGACTCAGCGAGAACTATGGCTACACCTTC.